Below, one T cell receptor beta chain is given with its context. Antigen: not known. TCRdb called the RT-PCR reads again in MiXCR, with one record for every CDR3 protein. The sample includes 590,000 or so distinct CDR3 sequences, roughly 15% of them seen just once. There are 16 residues in the CDR3. CDR1 is MNHEY, CDR2 SVGAGI, per germline. The ends lost 0 bases at V and 6 bases at J; junction bases unmatched: 8. The sample belongs to a study of response to subunit inactivated influenza vaccine. General observations from the study: The authors offered the suggestion that each seasonal influenza vaccination recruits few new T cells.

This TCR came from a man aged 50 to 60 who received an inactivated influenza vaccine. V and J are TRBV6-5 and TRBJ2-1, with TRBD2 identical over 7 bases. Sequences were derived from PBMCs from blood, sampled less than 15 days before vaccination. The CDR3 sequence is CASSYSTSGVRNEQFF. The CDR3 DNA reads TGTGCCAGCAGTTACTCGACCAGCGGGGTTCGCAATGAGCAGTTCTTC.